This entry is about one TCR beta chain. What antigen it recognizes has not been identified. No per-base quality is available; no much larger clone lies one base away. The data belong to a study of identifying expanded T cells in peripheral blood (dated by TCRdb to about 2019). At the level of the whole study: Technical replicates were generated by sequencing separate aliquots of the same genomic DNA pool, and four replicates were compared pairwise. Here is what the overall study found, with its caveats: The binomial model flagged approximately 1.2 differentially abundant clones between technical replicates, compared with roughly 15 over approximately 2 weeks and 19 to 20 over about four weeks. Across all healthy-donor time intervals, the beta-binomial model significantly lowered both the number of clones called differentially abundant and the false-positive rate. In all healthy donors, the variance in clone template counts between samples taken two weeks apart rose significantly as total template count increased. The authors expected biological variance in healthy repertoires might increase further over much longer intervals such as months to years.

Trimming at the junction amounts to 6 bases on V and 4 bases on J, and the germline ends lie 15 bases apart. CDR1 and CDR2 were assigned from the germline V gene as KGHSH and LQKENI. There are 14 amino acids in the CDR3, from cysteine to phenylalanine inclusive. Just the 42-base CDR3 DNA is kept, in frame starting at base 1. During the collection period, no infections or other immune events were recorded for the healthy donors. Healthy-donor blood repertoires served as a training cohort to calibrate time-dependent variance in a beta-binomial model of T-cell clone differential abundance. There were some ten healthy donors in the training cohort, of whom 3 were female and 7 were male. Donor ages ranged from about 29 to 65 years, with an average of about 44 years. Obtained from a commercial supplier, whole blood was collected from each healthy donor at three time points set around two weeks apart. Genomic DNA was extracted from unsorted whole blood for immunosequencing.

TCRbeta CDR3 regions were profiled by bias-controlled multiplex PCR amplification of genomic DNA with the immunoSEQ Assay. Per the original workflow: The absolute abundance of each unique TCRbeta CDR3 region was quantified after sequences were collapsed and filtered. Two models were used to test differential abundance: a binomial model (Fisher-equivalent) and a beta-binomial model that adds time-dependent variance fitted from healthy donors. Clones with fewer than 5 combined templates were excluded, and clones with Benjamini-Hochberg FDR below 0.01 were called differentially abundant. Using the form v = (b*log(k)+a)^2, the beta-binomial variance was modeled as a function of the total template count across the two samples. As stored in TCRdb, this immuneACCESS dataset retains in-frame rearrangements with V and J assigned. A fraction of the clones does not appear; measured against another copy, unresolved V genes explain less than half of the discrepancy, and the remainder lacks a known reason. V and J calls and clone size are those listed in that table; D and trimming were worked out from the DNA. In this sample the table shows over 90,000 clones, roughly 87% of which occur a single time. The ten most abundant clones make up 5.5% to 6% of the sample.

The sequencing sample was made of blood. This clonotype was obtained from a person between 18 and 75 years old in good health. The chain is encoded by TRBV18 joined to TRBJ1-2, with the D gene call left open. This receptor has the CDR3 CASSLRSESYGYTF. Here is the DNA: TGTGCCAGCTCCCTCAGATCGGAGAGCTATGGCTACACCTTC.